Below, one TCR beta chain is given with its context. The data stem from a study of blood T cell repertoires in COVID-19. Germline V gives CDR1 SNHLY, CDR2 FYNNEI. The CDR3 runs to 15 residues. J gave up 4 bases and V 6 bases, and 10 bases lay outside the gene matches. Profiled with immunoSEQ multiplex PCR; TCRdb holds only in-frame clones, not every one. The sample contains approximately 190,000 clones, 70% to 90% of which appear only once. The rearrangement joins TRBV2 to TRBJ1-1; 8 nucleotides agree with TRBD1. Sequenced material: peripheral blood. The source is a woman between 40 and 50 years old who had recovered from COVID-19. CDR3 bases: TGTGCCAGCAGGGTAGGACAGGGTTTGAGCACTGAAGCTTTCTTT. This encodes CASRVGQGLSTEAFF.